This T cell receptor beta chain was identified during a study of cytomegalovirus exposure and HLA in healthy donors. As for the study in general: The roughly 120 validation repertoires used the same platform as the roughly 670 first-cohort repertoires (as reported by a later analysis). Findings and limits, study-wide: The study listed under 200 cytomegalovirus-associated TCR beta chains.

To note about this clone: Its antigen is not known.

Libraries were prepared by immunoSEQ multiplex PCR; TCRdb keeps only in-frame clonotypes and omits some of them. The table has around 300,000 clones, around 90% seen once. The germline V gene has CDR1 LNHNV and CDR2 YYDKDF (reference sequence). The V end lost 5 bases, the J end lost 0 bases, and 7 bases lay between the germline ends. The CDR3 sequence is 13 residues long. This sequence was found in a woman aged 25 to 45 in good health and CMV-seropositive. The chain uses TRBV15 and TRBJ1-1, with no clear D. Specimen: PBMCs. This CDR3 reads CATSRTMNTEAFF. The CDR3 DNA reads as TGTGCCACCAGCCGTACAATGAACACTGAAGCTTTCTTT.